This T cell receptor beta chain was identified during a study of T cell responses to AZD1222 COVID-19 vaccine. CDR3 length: 14 amino acids. V lost 1 base to trimming and J lost 2 bases, with 8 bases between them. Germline CDR1 and CDR2: SEHNR and FQNEAQ (reference sequence). Only one count was recorded for this clone. Only in-frame clones appear in the TCRdb table, and some are missing; sequencing was by immunoSEQ multiplex PCR. The sample holds over 85,000 clones, about 90% seen once. This clonotype was obtained from an adult who received the AZD1222 COVID-19 vaccine. This chain joins TRBV7-9 and TRBJ2-5, with D maybe TRBD2 (6 bases). Sequences were derived from peripheral blood, sampled 28 days after the second AZD1222 dose. CDR3 amino acids: CASSLVGSQETQYF. DNA for the CDR3: TGTGCCAGCAGCTTAGTCGGGAGTCAAGAGACCCAGTACTTC.